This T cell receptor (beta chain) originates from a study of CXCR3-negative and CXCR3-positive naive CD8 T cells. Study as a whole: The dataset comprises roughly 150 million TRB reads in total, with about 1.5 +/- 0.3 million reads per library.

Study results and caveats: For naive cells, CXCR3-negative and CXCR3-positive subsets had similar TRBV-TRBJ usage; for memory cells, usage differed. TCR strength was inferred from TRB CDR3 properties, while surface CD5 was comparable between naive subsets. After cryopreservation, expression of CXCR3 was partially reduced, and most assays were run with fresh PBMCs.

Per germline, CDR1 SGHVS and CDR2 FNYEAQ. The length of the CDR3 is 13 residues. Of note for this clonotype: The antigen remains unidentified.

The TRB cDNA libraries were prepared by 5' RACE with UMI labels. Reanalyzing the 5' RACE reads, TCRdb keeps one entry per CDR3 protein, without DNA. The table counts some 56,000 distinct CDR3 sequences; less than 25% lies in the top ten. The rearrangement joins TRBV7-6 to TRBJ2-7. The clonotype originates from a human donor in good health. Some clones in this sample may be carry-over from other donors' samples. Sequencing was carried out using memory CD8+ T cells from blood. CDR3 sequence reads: CASSLAGPYEQYF.